Given below is one TCR beta chain in context. Its antigen is still unknown. Via CD45RO/CCR7/CD25/CD127/CD95/CD27, cells of the CD4+ naive, central memory, regulatory and stem cell-like memory subsets were sorted. Sorted populations all had greater than 95% purity. As every portion of the isolated RNA was reverse transcribed, the sequencing read expressed TCRB transcripts. Data came from immunoSEQ multiplex PCR; TCRdb stores just in-frame clones and leaves some out. Of about 260,000 clones listed, around 68% were seen once; the top ten hold 0.053%. This entry comes from a study of beta chain features in type 1 diabetes. General study points: PCR might preferentially amplify shorter templates, equally in patients and controls. Insertions at VDJ junctions were less frequent in type 1 diabetes patients. These patients also deleted more nucleotides at the same junctions.

This CDR3 has 16 amino acids. Germline V gene sequence: CDR1 SGHRS, CDR2 YFSETQ. Trimming took 3 bases from V and 5 from J; bases not matched to a gene: 11. Material: naive CD4+ T cells from blood. The gene calls are TRBV5-1 and TRBJ1-1; TRBD1 matches at 9 bases. The receptor was isolated from a man aged 25 to 40 in good health. DNA for the CDR3: TGCGCCAGCAGCTCGCGGACAGGGGCCGAAGGGACTGAAGCTTTCTTT. This gives the protein CASSSRTGAEGTEAFF.